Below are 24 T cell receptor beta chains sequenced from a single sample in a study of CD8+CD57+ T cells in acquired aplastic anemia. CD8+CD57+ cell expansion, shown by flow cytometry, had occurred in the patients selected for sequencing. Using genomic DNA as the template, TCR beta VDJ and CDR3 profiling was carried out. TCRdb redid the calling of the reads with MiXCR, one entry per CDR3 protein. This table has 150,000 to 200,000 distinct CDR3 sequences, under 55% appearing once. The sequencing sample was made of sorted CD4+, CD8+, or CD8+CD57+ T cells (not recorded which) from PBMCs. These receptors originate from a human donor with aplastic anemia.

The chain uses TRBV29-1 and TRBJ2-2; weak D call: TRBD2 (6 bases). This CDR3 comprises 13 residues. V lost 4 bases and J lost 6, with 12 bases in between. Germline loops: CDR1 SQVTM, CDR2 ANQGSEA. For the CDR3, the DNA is TGCAGCGTTGGCGGGACGTTCGCCGGGGAGCTGTTTTTT. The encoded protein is CSVGGTFAGELFF.

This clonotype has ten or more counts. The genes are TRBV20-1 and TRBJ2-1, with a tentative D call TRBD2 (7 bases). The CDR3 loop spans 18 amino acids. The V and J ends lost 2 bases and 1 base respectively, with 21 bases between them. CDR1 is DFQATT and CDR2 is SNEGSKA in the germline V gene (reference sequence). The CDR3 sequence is CSARKPRGAYGSYNEQFF. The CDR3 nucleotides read TGCAGTGCTAGAAAGCCACGGGGGGCCTACGGGTCCTACAATGAGCAGTTCTTC.

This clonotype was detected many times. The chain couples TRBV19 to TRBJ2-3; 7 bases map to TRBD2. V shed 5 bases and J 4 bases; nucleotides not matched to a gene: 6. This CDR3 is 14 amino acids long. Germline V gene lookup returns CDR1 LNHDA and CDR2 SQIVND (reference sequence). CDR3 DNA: TGTGCCAGTAGTTTGCGGGGGAACGCAGATACGCAGTATTTT. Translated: CASSLRGNADTQYF.

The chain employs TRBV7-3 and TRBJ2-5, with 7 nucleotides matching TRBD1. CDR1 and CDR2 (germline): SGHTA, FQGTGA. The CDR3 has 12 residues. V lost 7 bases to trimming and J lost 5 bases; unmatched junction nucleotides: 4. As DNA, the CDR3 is TGTGCCAGCAAAACAGGGGCGGAGACCCAGTACTTC. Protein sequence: CASKTGAETQYF.

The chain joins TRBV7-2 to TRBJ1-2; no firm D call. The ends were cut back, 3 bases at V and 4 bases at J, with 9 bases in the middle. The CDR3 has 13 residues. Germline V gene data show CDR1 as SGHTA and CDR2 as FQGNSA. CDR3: CASSFGRLYGYTF. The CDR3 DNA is TGTGCCAGCAGCTTTGGCAGGCTCTATGGCTACACCTTC.

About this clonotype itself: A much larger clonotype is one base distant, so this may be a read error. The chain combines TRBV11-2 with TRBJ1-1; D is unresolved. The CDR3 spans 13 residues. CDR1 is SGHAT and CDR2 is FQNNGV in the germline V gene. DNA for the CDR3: TGTGCCGGCAGCTTATACCCAGGTAATGAAGCTTTCTTT. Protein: CAGSLYPGNEAFF.

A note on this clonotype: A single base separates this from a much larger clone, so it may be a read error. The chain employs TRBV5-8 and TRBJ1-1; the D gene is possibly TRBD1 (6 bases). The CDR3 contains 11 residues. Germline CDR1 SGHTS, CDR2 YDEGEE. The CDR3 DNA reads TGTGCCAGCAACTTGGCCCAGGGGGCTTTCTTT. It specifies CASNLAQGAFF.

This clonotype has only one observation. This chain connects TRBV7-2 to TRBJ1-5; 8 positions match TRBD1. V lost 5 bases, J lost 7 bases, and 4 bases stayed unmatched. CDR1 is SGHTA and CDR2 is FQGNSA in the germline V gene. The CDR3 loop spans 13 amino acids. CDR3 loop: CASSPRTGQPQHF. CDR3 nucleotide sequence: TGTGCCAGCAGCCCCAGGACAGGGCAGCCCCAGCATTTT.

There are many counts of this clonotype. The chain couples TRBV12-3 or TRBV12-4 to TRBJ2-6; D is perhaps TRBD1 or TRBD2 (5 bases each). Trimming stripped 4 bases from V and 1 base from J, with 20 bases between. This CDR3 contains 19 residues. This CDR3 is CASSSGGPGGWSGANVLTF. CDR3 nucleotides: TGTGCCAGCAGTTCCGGCGGCCCTGGGGGTTGGTCTGGGGCCAACGTCCTGACTTTC.

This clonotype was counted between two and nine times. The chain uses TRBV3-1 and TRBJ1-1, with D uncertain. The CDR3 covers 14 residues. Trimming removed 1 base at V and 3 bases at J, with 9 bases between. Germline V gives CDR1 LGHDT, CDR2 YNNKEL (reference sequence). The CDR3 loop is CASSQGWRHTEAFF. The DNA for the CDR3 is TGTGCCAGCAGCCAAGGGTGGCGTCACACTGAAGCTTTCTTT.

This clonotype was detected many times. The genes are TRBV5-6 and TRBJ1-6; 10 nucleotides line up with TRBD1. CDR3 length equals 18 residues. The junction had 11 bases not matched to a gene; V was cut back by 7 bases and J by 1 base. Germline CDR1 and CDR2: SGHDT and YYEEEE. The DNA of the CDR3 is TGTGCCAGCGGTGGGACAGGGGCTCCAGGTTCCTATAATTCACCCCTCCACTTT. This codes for CASGGTGAPGSYNSPLHF.

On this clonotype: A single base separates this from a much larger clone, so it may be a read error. CDR3: CASSNWAGRSYNEQFF. CDR3 nucleotide sequence: TGTGCCAGCAGTAACTGGGCAGGCCGCTCCTACAATGAGCAGTTCTTC. The chain uses TRBV6-2 or TRBV6-3 and TRBJ2-1; D remains ambiguous. V was clipped by 5 bases and J by 0 bases, with 14 bases between them. Germline values: CDR1 MNHEY, CDR2 SVGEGT. The CDR3 runs to 16 residues.

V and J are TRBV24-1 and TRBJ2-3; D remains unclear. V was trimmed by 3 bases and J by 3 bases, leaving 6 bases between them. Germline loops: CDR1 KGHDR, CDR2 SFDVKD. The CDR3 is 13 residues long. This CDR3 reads CATSDVLTDTQYF. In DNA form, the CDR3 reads TGTGCCACCAGTGATGTTCTAACAGATACGCAGTATTTT.

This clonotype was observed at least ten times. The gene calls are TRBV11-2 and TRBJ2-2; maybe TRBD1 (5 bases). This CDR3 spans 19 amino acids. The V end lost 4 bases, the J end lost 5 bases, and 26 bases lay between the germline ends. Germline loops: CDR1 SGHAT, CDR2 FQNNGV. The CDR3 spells CASSSRPPNRIILTGELFF. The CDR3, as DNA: TGTGCCAGCAGCTCGCGGCCTCCCAACAGGATTATCCTAACCGGGGAGCTGTTTTTT. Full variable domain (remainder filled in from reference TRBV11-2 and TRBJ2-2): EAGVAQSPRYKIIEKRQSVAFWCNPISGHATLYWYQQILGQGPKLLIQFQNNGVVDDSQLPKDRFSAERLKGVDSTLKIQPAKLEDSAVYLCASSSRPPNRIILTGELFFGEGSRLTVL.

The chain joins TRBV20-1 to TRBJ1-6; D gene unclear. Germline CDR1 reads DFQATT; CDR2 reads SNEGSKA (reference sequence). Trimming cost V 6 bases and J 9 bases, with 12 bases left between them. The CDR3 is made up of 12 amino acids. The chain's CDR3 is CSAGSSPSPLHF. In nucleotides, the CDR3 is TGCAGTGCCGGGAGTTCTCCTTCACCCCTCCACTTT.

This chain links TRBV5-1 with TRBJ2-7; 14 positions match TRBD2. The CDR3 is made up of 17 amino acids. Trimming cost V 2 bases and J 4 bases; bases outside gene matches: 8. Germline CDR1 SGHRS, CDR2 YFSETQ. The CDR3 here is CASSLGTSGGTVYEQYF. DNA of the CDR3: TGCGCCAGCAGCTTAGGGACTAGCGGGGGAACAGTGTACGAGCAGTACTTC.

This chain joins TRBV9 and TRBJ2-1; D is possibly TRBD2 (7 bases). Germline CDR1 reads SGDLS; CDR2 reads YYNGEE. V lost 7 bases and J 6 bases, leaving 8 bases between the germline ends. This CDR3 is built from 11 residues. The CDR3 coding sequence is TGTGCCAGCGGGGGGGCCAATGAGCAGTTCTTC. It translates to CASGGANEQFF.

The CDR3 sequence: CASRPRDRGATNEKLFF. The CDR3 coding sequence is TGTGCCAGTAGGCCCCGGGACAGGGGAGCAACTAATGAAAAACTGTTTTTT. V gene TRBV19 combines with J gene TRBJ1-4, with TRBD1 matching over 10 bases. The V segment lost 6 bases and the J segment 0 bases; nucleotides outside the gene matches: 7. The germline V gene encodes CDR1 LNHDA and CDR2 SQIVND (reference sequence). This CDR3 has 17 residues.

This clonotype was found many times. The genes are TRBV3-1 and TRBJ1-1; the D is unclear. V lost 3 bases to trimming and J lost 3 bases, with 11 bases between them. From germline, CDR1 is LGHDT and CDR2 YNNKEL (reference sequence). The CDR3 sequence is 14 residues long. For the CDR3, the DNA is TGTGCCAGCAGCCATTTGTTAGGAGACACTGAAGCTTTCTTT. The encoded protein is CASSHLLGDTEAFF.

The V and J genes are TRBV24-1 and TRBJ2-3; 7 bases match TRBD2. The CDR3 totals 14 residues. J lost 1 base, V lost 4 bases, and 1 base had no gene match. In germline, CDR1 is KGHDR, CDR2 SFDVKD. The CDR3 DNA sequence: TGTGCCACCAGTGACCGGGGGGGCACAGATACGCAGTATTTT. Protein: CATSDRGGTDTQYF.

The CDR3 sequence is CSGLEGSGGEQFF. Here the CDR3 DNA reads TGCAGCGGACTTGAAGGGAGCGGGGGTGAGCAGTTCTTC. This chain uses TRBV29-1 with TRBJ2-1; 8 positions agree with TRBD2. Germline V gene lookup returns CDR1 SQVTM and CDR2 ANQGSEA. The V gene end was trimmed by 7 bases and the J gene end by 9 bases; junction bases not matched to a gene: 11. The CDR3 has 13 residues.

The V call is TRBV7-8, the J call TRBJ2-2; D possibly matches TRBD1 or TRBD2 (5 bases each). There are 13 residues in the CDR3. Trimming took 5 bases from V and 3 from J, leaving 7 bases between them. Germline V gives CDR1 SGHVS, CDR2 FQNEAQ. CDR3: CASSMGHTGELFF. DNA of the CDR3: TGTGCCAGCAGCATGGGACACACCGGGGAGCTGTTTTTT.

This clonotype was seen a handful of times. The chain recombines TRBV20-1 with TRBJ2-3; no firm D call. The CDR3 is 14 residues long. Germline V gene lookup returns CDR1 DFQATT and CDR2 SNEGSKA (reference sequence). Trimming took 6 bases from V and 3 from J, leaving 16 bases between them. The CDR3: CSAARSGRTDTQYF. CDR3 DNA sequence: TGCAGTGCCGCTAGGTCGGGTCGGACAGATACGCAGTATTTT.

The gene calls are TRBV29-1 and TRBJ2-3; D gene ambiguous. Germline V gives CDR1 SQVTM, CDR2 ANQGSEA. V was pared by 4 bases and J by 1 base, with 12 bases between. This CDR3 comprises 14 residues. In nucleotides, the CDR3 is TGCAGCGTTGGTATGGCTCAGCGCACAGATACGCAGTATTTT. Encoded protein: CSVGMAQRTDTQYF.